Following are 10 T cell receptor beta chains from one sample sequenced in a study of cytomegalovirus exposure and HLA in healthy donors. The repertoire was sequenced with immunoSEQ multiplex PCR; TCRdb's copy has only in-frame clones and lacks some. The top ten clones hold approximately 1.5% of a sample with around 62,000 clones, approximately 90% of them seen once. Sequencing was performed on PBMCs. The receptors were sampled from a woman in her late teens or twenties in good health and CMV-seronegative.

This clone showed up just once. The chain combines TRBV29-1 with TRBJ1-1, with TRBD1 matching over 8 bases. This CDR3 region has 14 residues. Germline V gene data show CDR1 as SQVTM and CDR2 as ANQGSEA. The V gene end was trimmed by 7 bases and the J gene end by 7 bases; junction bases not matched to a gene: 14. In DNA, the CDR3 is TGCAGCGGAGCCGGGACAGGTGAATCCCTTGAAGCTTTCTTT. Amino acid sequence: CSGAGTGESLEAFF.

This clone was recorded once. This chain connects TRBV27 to TRBJ2-7; TRBD2 might be the D (5 bases). Germline-derived CDR1 and CDR2 are MNHEY and SMNVEV (reference sequence). This CDR3 comprises 11 residues. The ends were cut back, 8 bases at V and 5 bases at J, with 10 bases in the middle. CDR3 region: CASGPADEQYF. Here the CDR3 DNA reads TGTGCCAGCGGGCCAGCGGACGAGCAGTACTTC.

The J gene is TRBJ2-3, the V gene TRBV15; possible D gene TRBD2, 5 bases. CDR3 size: 14 residues. The V gene's germline CDR1 is LNHNV and CDR2 YYDKDF (reference sequence). The germline V and J ends were trimmed by 6 bases and 3 bases, with 13 bases remaining between them. CDR3 sequence (DNA): TGTGCCACCAGTTACCGGACTCAAACAGATACGCAGTATTTT. Amino acid sequence: CATSYRTQTDTQYF.

This chain uses TRBV30 with TRBJ2-5; 7 nucleotides align to TRBD1. The germline V gene has CDR1 GTSNPN and CDR2 SVGIG (reference sequence). Germline trimming cut 2 bases from V and 8 bases from J; bases unmatched to any gene: 5. The CDR3 sequence is 12 residues long. The chain's CDR3 is CAWSSQGSTQYF. For the CDR3, the DNA is TGTGCCTGGAGTTCACAGGGGTCCACCCAGTACTTC.

The V and J genes are TRBV7-2 and TRBJ1-2; D unclear. Trimming took off 5 bases at V and 1 base at J, with 5 bases between the two ends. The germline CDR1 and CDR2 sequences are SGHTA and FQGNSA. The CDR3 extends over 12 amino acids. DNA of the CDR3: TGTGCCAGCAGCAGGAGTAACTATGGCTACACCTTC. Its protein product is CASSRSNYGYTF.

The chain links TRBV18 to TRBJ2-7; the match to TRBD1 covers 9 bases. Losses at the gene ends were 3 bases for V and 7 bases for J; bases not matched to a gene: 7. The CDR3 is 14 amino acids. CDR1 and CDR2 (germline): KGHSH, LQKENI. CDR3 residues: CASSPGQGPREQYF. The CDR3 DNA reads TGTGCCAGCTCACCGGGACAGGGTCCGCGAGAGCAGTACTTC.

The chain carries TRBV2 and TRBJ1-5, with D hard to call. The CDR3 is 12 amino acids. V shed 4 bases and J shed 6 bases, with 7 bases lying between them. Germline V gene lookup returns CDR1 SNHLY and CDR2 FYNNEI. The CDR3 DNA sequence: TGTGCCAGCAGTGTAAATCGTCAGCCCCAGCATTTT. This codes for CASSVNRQPQHF.

The J gene is TRBJ2-7, the V gene TRBV10-3; D is possibly TRBD1 (6 bases). V gave up 6 bases and J gave up 4 bases, with 13 bases separating them. Looked up from germline, CDR1 is ENHRY and CDR2 is SYGVKD. CDR3 length: 13 residues. The CDR3 spells CAISGQQKYEQYF. DNA of the CDR3: TGTGCCATCAGCGGACAGCAAAAATACGAGCAGTACTTC.

The chain is built from TRBV10-3 and TRBJ2-2, with 7 positions matching TRBD1. CDR1 is ENHRY and CDR2 is SYGVKD in the germline V gene. This CDR3 contains 22 residues. The V segment lost 5 bases and the J segment 0 bases; nucleotides outside the gene matches: 24. Here the CDR3 DNA reads TGTGCCATCAGTAAGTACGGAGCGTCGGGACCTCCGACAGGGTCGAACACCGGGGAGCTGTTTTTT. Its translation: CAISKYGASGPPTGSNTGELFF.

The chain recombines TRBV9 with TRBJ2-2, with D tentatively TRBD2 (5 bases). From germline, CDR1 is SGDLS and CDR2 YYNGEE. V shed 2 bases and J shed 4 bases, with 12 bases lying between them. The CDR3 covers 15 residues. The CDR3 loop is CASSVGLESTGELFF. Here the CDR3 DNA reads TGTGCCAGCAGCGTCGGACTGGAAAGCACCGGGGAGCTGTTTTTT.